This TCR beta chain was captured by sequencing in a study of blood T cell repertoires in COVID-19. Repertoires were generated with immunoSEQ multiplex PCR, while TCRdb's copy carries only in-frame clones and drops some. The sample contains some 70,000 clones, over 80% of which appear only once. CDR1 is MNHEY and CDR2 is SVGAGI in the germline V gene. The V gene end was trimmed by 6 bases and the J gene end by 5 bases; junction bases not matched to a gene: 3. This CDR3 comprises 13 residues. This receptor was taken from a human donor in a cohort sampled during active COVID-19. The chain employs TRBV6-5 and TRBJ2-3; the match to TRBD1 covers 9 bases. Sequenced sample: peripheral blood. CDR3 sequence (DNA): TGTGCCAGCAGACAGGGGGCTGAAGATACGCAGTATTTT. As protein: CASRQGAEDTQYF.